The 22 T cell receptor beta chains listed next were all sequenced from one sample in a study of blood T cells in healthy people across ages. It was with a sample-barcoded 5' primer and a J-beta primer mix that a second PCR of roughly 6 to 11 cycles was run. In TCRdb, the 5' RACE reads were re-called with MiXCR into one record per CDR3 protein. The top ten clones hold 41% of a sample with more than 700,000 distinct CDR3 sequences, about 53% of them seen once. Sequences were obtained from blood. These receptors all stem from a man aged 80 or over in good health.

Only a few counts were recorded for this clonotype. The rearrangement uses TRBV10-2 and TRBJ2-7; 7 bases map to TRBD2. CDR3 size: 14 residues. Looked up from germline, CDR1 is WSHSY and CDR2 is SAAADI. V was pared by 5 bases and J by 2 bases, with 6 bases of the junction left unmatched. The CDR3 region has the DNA TGCGCCAGCAGTTCTAGCGGCTTTACCTACGAGCAGTACTTC. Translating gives CASSSSGFTYEQYF.

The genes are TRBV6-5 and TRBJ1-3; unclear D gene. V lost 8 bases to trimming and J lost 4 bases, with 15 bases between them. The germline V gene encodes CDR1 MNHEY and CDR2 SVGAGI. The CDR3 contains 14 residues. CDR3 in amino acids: CASGLSLNGNTIYF. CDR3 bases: TGTGCCAGCGGCTTAAGCCTCAACGGAAACACCATATATTTT.

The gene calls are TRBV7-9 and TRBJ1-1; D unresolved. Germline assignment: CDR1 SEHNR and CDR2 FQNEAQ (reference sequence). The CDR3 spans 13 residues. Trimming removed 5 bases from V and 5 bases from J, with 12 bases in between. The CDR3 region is CASSPGGSTEAFF. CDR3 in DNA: TGTGCCAGCAGCCCAGGTGGGTCGACTGAAGCTTTCTTT. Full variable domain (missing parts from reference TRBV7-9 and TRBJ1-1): DTGVSQNPRHKITKRGQNVTFRCDPISEHNRLYWYRQTLGQGPEFLTYFQNEAQLEKSRLLSDRFSAERPKGSFSTLEIQRTEQGDSAMYLCASSPGGSTEAFFGQGTRLTVV.

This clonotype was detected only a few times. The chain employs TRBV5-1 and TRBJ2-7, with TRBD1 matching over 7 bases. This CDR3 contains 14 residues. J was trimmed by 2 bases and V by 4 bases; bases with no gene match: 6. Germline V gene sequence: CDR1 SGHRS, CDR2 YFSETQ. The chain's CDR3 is CASSRDSRTYEQYF. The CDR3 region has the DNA TGCGCCAGCAGCCGGGACAGCCGAACCTACGAGCAGTACTTC.

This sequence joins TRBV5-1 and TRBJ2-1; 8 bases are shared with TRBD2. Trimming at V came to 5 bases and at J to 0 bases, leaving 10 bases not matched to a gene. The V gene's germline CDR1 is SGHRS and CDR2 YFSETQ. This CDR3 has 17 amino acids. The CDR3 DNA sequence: TGCGCCAGCAGACCTCCGGGACTAGGGGGCTCCTACAATGAGCAGTTCTTC. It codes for CASRPPGLGGSYNEQFF.

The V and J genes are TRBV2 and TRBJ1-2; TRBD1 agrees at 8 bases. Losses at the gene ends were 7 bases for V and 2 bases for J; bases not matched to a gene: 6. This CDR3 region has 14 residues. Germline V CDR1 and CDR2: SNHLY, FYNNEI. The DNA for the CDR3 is TGTGCCAGCACCCAGGGGGCCGGGAACTATGGCTACACCTTC. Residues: CASTQGAGNYGYTF. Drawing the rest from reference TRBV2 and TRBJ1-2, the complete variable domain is EPEVTQTPSHQVTQMGQEVILRCVPISNHLYFYWYRQILGQKVEFLVSFYNNEISEKSEIFDDQFSVERPDGSNFTLKIRSTKLEDSAMYFCASTQGAGNYGYTFGSGTRLTVV.

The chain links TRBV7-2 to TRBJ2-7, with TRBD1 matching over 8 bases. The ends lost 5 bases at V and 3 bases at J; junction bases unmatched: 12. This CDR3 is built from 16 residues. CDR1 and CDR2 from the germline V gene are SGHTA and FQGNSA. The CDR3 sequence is CASSLVAGQGIYEQYF. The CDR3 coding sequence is TGTGCCAGCAGCCTAGTCGCAGGACAGGGTATCTACGAGCAGTACTTC.

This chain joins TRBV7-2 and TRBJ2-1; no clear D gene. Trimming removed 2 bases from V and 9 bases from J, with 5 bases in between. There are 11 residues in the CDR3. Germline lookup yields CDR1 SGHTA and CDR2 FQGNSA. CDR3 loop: CASSLTSEQFF. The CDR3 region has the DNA TGTGCCAGCAGCTTAACGAGTGAGCAGTTCTTC.

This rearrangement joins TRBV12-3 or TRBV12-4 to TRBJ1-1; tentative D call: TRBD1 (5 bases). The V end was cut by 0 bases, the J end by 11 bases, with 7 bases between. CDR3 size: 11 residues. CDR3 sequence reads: CASSLAGGAFF. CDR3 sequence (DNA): TGTGCCAGCAGTTTAGCGGGGGGGGCTTTCTTT.

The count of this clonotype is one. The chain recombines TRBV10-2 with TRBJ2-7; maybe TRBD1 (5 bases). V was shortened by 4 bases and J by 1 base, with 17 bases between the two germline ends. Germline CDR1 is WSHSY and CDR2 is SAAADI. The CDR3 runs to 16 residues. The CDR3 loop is CASSASGSAVSYEQYF. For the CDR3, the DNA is TGCGCCAGCAGTGCCTCAGGGTCAGCTGTTTCCTACGAGCAGTACTTC.

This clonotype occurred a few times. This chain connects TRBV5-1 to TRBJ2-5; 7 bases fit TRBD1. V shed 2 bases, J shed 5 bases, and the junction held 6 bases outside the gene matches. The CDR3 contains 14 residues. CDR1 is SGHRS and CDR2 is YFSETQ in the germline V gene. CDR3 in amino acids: CASSLQGSLETQYF. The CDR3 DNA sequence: TGCGCCAGCAGCTTACAGGGGTCGTTGGAGACCCAGTACTTC. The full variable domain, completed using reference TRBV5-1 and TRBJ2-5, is KAGVTQTPRYLIKTRGQQVTLSCSPISGHRSVSWYQQTPGQGLQFLFEYFSETQRNKGNFPGRFSGRQFSNSRSEMNVSTLELGDSALYLCASSLQGSLETQYFGPGTRLLVL.

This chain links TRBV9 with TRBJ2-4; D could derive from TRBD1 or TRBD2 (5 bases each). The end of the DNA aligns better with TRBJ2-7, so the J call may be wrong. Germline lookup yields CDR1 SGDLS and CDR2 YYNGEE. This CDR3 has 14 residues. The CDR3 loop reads CASSVESRAGEQYF. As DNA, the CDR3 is TGTGCCAGCAGCGTAGAATCCAGGGCGGGCGAGCAGTACTTC.

Here the CDR3 reads CSAPGLAAIGSYNEQFF. CDR3 in DNA: TGCAGTGCCCCGGGACTAGCGGCTATCGGGTCCTACAATGAGCAGTTCTTC. The chain joins TRBV20-1 to TRBJ2-1; 11 nucleotides align to TRBD2. After removal of 6 bases from V and 1 base from J, the junction contained 11 bases not matched to a gene. The CDR3 consists of 17 residues. Germline loops: CDR1 DFQATT, CDR2 SNEGSKA (reference sequence).

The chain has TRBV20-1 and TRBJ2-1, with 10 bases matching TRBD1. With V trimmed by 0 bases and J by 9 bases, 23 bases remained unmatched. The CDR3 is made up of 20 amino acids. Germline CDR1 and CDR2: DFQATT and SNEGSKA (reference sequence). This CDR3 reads CSARDGTGEQGLQKRGEQFF. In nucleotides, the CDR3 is TGCAGTGCTAGAGATGGGACAGGGGAACAGGGACTACAAAAACGTGGTGAGCAGTTCTTC.

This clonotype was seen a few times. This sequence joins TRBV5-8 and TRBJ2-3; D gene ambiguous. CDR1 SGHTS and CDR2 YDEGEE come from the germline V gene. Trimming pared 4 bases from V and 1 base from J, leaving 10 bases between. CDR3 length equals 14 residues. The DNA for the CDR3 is TGTGCCAGCAGCCTCTCCGCTGGCACAGATACGCAGTATTTT. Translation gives CASSLSAGTDTQYF.

The CDR3 DNA sequence: TGTGCCAGCAGTTACTCTGGCACCAAAAACATTCAGTACTTC. It codes for CASSYSGTKNIQYF. V is TRBV6-6 and J is TRBJ2-4; D gene ambiguous. This CDR3 has 14 amino acids. Germline V CDR1 and CDR2: MNHNY, SVGAGI (reference sequence). V was clipped by 0 bases and J by 2 bases, with 5 bases between them.

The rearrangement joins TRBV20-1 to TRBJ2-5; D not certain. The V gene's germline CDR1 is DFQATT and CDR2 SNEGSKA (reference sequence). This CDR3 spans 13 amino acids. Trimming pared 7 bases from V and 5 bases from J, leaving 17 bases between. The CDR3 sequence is CSGVLSPAETQYF. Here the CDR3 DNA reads TGCAGTGGGGTCCTTAGCCCGGCGGAGACCCAGTACTTC.

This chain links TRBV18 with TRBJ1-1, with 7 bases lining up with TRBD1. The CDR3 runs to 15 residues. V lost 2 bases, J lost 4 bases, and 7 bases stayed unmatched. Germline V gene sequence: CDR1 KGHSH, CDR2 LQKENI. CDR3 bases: TGTGCCAGCTCACCAGGCGCGACAGGGTTCACTGAAGCTTTCTTT. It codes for CASSPGATGFTEAFF.

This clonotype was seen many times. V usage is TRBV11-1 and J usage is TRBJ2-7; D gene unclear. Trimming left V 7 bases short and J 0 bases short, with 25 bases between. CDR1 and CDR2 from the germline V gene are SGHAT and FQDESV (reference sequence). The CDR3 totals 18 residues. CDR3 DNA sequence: TGTGCCAGCACCCCCGGCGTAGGGCCTACCGCCTTCTCCTACGAGCAGTACTTC. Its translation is CASTPGVGPTAFSYEQYF.

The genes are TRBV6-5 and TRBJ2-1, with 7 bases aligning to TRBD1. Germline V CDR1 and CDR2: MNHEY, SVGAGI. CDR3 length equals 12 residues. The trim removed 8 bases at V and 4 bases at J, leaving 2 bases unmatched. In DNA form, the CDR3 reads TGTGCCAGCGGGGACAGATACAATGAGCAGTTCTTC. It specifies CASGDRYNEQFF.

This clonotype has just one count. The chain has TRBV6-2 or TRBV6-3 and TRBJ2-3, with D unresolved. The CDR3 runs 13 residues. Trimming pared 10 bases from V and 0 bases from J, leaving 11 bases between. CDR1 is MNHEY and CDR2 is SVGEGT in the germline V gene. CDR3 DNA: TGTGCCACCCGACAAATGAGCACAGATACGCAGTATTTT. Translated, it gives CATRQMSTDTQYF.

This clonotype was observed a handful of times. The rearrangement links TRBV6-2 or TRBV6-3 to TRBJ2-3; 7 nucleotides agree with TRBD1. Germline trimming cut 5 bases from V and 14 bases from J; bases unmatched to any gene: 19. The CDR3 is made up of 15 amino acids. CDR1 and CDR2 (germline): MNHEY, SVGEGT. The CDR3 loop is CASSPPLEGGRYAYF. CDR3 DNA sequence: TGTGCCAGCAGTCCCCCCCTTGAAGGGGGCAGATACGCGTATTTT.